This T cell receptor beta chain was observed in a study of blood T cell repertoires in COVID-19. Study in general: The study drew acute and convalescent COVID-19 samples from the United States, Italy and Spain. Sources were T cells, B-cell-depleted T cells, or PBMCs; the material itself was cDNA or gDNA.

CDR1 is LNHNV and CDR2 is YYDKDF in the germline V gene (reference sequence). V dropped 4 bases and J dropped 0; count of bases not matched to a gene: 7. There are 17 residues in the CDR3. Per the original data handling: Reference gene primers were amplified, and this amplification served to estimate nucleated cell counts. Sequencing was performed with immunoSEQ multiplex PCR; in TCRdb, only in-frame clones are kept and a portion is missing. That table gives V, J and clone size, and the DNA gave D and trimming. Altogether under 70,000 clones are present, roughly 90% being singletons, with the ten largest covering about 13%.

The specimen sequenced was peripheral blood. The clonotype originates from a man aged 55 to 70 with active COVID-19. The chain is built from TRBV15 and TRBJ2-1, with 9 bases lining up with TRBD1. The CDR3 here is CATSTRGQGSSYNEQFF. CDR3 DNA sequence: TGTGCCACCAGCACCCGAGGACAGGGGAGCTCCTACAATGAGCAGTTCTTC.